The clone carrying this TCR beta chain was recorded once. These data are taken from a study of T cell responses to AZD1222 COVID-19 vaccine. Study details: Pooling of second doses given at about 4 or about 12 weeks was done.

Here immunoSEQ multiplex PCR was the method, and the copy in TCRdb shows in-frame clones only, minus some. Of around 100,000 clones in the sample, less than 90% are singletons; the top ten hold 16%. Here the sequenced sample was peripheral blood, taken on day 0 of AZD1222 vaccination. This receptor was taken from an adult in good health.

For the CDR3, the DNA is TGCGCCAGCAGCTTGGATTTGGCGGGCTATGGCTACACCTTC. It yields the protein CASSLDLAGYGYTF. The chain carries TRBV5-1 and TRBJ1-2; D not resolved. Germline CDR1 reads SGHRS; CDR2 reads YFSETQ. The CDR3 length is 14 residues. Trimming shortened V by 0 bases and J by 4 bases, and 10 bases separated the two germline ends.